This is a list of T cell receptor beta chains from one sample in a study of OX40 agonist ivuxolimab in advanced cancers. Produced via immunoSEQ multiplex PCR; TCRdb's table is partial and in-frame only. The data show 10,000 to 13,000 clones, around 78% seen once. The sequencing here drew on CD4+ or CD8+ T cells sorted from blood, taken in a trial of the OX40 agonist ivuxolimab. These TCRs come from an adult with an advanced solid tumor such as melanoma, head and neck, liver or kidney cancer. Each CDR3 is given with its conserved first and last residue. The D gene is left open where the match is weak. Size tells how often a clone was seen (once, few, many) or the class of an expanded clone, and some rows leave it out.

V: TRBV6-5; D: -; size: -; J: TRBJ2-6; CDR3: CASSKDLSGANVLTF; DNA: TGTGCCAGCAGTAAGGACCTCTCTGGGGCCAACGTCCTGACTTTC
V: TRBV19; D: -; size: -; J: TRBJ1-1; CDR3: CASSIVGGSTEAFF; DNA: TGTGCCAGTAGTATCGTCGGGGGAAGCACTGAAGCTTTCTTT
V: TRBV9; D: -; size: -; J: TRBJ2-7; CDR3: CASSVGFDSYEQYF; DNA: TGTGCCAGCAGCGTAGGGTTTGACTCCTACGAGCAGTACTTC
V: TRBV5-5; D: -; size: -; J: TRBJ2-1; CDR3: CASRAVNEQFF; DNA: TGTGCCAGCAGGGCGGTTAATGAGCAGTTCTTC
V: TRBV10-1; D: -; size: -; J: TRBJ2-3; CDR3: CASSDGLRTDTQYF; DNA: TGCGCCAGCAGTGACGGACTCCGCACAGATACGCAGTATTTT
V: TRBV6-5; D: -; size: -; J: TRBJ2-5; CDR3: CASGEETQYF; DNA: TGTGCCAGCGGAGAAGAGACCCAGTACTTC
V: TRBV6-5; D: TRBD2; size: -; J: TRBJ2-5; CDR3: CASSPGTSGQETQYF; DNA: TGTGCCAGCAGTCCCGGGACTAGCGGCCAAGAGACCCAGTACTTC
V: TRBV28; D: -; size: -; J: TRBJ2-3; CDR3: CASSSYPGLRPTDTQYF; DNA: TGTGCCAGCTCCAGCTATCCCGGACTTCGGCCCACAGATACGCAGTATTTT
V: TRBV5-1; D: -; size: few; J: TRBJ2-3; CDR3: CASSGQSRYSTDTQYF; DNA: TGCGCCAGCAGCGGGCAAAGCCGTTACTCCACAGATACGCAGTATTTT
V: TRBV19; D: TRBD1; size: few; J: TRBJ2-7; CDR3: CASSIDFPPGRGLYEQYF; DNA: TGTGCCAGTAGTATAGACTTCCCTCCGGGAAGGGGGCTCTACGAGCAGTACTTC
V: TRBV5-1; D: -; size: -; J: TRBJ2-3; CDR3: CASSLGTTRDTQYF; DNA: TGCGCCAGCAGCTTGGGTACGACGAGGGATACGCAGTATTTT
V: TRBV4-3; D: TRBD1; size: once; J: TRBJ2-5; CDR3: CASSQDPTGKETQYF; DNA: TGCGCCAGCAGCCAAGATCCGACAGGGAAAGAGACCCAGTACTTC
V: TRBV13; D: TRBD2; size: -; J: TRBJ2-3; CDR3: CASSPAIAGGNTQYF; DNA: TGTGCCAGCAGTCCGGCGATAGCGGGAGGGAATACGCAGTATTTT
V: TRBV29-1; D: TRBD2; size: -; J: TRBJ2-1; CDR3: CSVLAAGGSSYNEQFF; DNA: TGCAGCGTTTTGGCCGCGGGGGGGAGCTCCTACAATGAGCAGTTCTTC
V: TRBV13; D: TRBD2; size: -; J: TRBJ2-1; CDR3: CASSSTSGIFNEQFF; DNA: TGTGCCAGCAGCTCGACTAGCGGGATCTTCAATGAGCAGTTCTTC
V: TRBV6-1; D: -; size: -; J: TRBJ2-1; CDR3: CASSEVEGISGDEQFF; DNA: TGTGCCAGCAGTGAAGTAGAGGGCATCTCAGGGGATGAGCAGTTCTTC
V: TRBV4-1; D: -; size: few; J: TRBJ2-7; CDR3: CASSQENHNSYEQYF; DNA: TGCGCCAGCAGCCAAGAAAACCATAACTCCTACGAGCAGTACTTC
V: TRBV27; D: -; size: -; J: TRBJ2-2; CDR3: CASSLRQGSGELFF; DNA: TGTGCCAGCAGTTTACGTCAGGGTTCAGGGGAGCTGTTTTTT
V: TRBV5-5; D: TRBD1; size: -; J: TRBJ2-7; CDR3: CASSSPDRVHEQYF; DNA: TGTGCCAGCAGCTCCCCGGACAGGGTTCACGAGCAGTACTTC
V: TRBV27; D: TRBD2; size: -; J: TRBJ2-7; CDR3: CASRGGASGSPYEQYF; DNA: TGTGCCAGCAGGGGAGGAGCTAGCGGGAGCCCCTACGAGCAGTACTTC
V: TRBV30; D: -; size: -; J: TRBJ2-1; CDR3: CAWSEGNEQFF; DNA: TGTGCCTGGAGTGAGGGAAATGAGCAGTTCTTC
V: TRBV5-6; D: -; size: -; J: TRBJ2-7; CDR3: CASSRSYEQYF; DNA: TGTGCCAGCAGCAGGTCCTACGAGCAGTACTTC
V: TRBV14; D: TRBD2; size: -; J: TRBJ2-5; CDR3: CASSQDPGLAGVRETQYF; DNA: TGTGCCAGCAGCCAAGATCCCGGACTAGCGGGAGTTAGGGAGACCCAGTACTTC
V: TRBV7-6; D: TRBD2; size: -; J: TRBJ2-1; CDR3: CASSLQSGSYSYNEQFF; DNA: TGTGCCAGCAGCTTACAAAGCGGGAGTTACTCCTACAATGAGCAGTTCTTC
V: TRBV29-1; D: -; size: -; J: TRBJ2-5; CDR3: CSVDHGPGGETQYF; DNA: TGCAGCGTTGATCACGGGCCCGGGGGAGAGACCCAGTACTTC
V: TRBV30; D: -; size: -; J: TRBJ1-2; CDR3: CAWNTGTYGYTF; DNA: TGTGCCTGGAATACAGGGACCTATGGCTACACCTTC
V: TRBV28; D: -; size: -; J: TRBJ2-5; CDR3: CASSLSQRQETQYF; DNA: TGTGCCAGCAGTTTATCTCAGCGGCAAGAGACCCAGTACTTC
V: TRBV11-3; D: -; size: -; J: TRBJ2-7; CDR3: CASTREKGQFSYEQYF; DNA: TGTGCCAGCACCCGGGAGAAAGGACAGTTCTCCTACGAGCAGTACTTC
V: TRBV2; D: TRBD2; size: -; J: TRBJ2-7; CDR3: CASSPNGLAGSYEQYF; DNA: TGTGCCAGCAGCCCTAACGGACTAGCGGGCTCCTACGAGCAGTACTTC
V: TRBV6-1; D: TRBD1; size: -; J: TRBJ1-5; CDR3: CASSSGTGNRQPQHF; DNA: TGTGCCAGCAGTTCCGGGACAGGGAATAGGCAGCCCCAGCATTTT
V: TRBV4-3; D: -; size: once; J: TRBJ2-7; CDR3: CASSRETGTPYEQYF; DNA: TGCGCCAGCAGCCGAGAGACAGGTACTCCCTACGAGCAGTACTTC
V: TRBV18; D: -; size: -; J: TRBJ2-5; CDR3: CASSPISTGLETQYF; DNA: TGTGCCAGCTCACCAATTAGCACAGGTTTGGAGACCCAGTACTTC
V: TRBV5-6; D: -; size: -; J: TRBJ1-1; CDR3: CASSPDGGNMNTEAFF; DNA: TGTGCCAGCAGCCCCGACGGTGGAAACATGAACACTGAAGCTTTCTTT
V: TRBV4-2; D: -; size: few; J: TRBJ2-7; CDR3: CASSQGEGTYEQYF; DNA: TGTGCCAGCAGCCAAGGCGAAGGAACCTACGAGCAGTACTTC
V: TRBV28; D: -; size: -; J: TRBJ2-3; CDR3: CASSFPRSTDTQYF; DNA: TGTGCCAGCAGTTTTCCGCGGTCCACAGATACGCAGTATTTT
V: TRBV9; D: TRBD2; size: -; J: TRBJ2-3; CDR3: CASSVSGSSIDTQYF; DNA: TGTGCCAGCAGCGTTAGCGGGAGTAGTATAGATACGCAGTATTTT
V: TRBV14; D: -; size: -; J: TRBJ2-7; CDR3: CASSHLTGPEYEQYF; DNA: TGTGCCAGCAGCCATTTGACAGGACCTGAATACGAGCAGTACTTC
V: TRBV7-8; D: -; size: -; J: TRBJ1-4; CDR3: CASSLAEGSSNEKLFF; DNA: TGTGCCAGCAGCTTAGCCGAGGGTTCATCTAATGAAAAACTGTTTTTT
V: TRBV4-1; D: TRBD1; size: -; J: TRBJ2-7; CDR3: CASRKTDRAFEQYF; DNA: TGCGCCAGCAGGAAAACCGACAGGGCCTTCGAGCAGTACTTC
V: TRBV7-3; D: -; size: medium-sized; J: TRBJ2-1; CDR3: CASSPTFRRHNEQFF; DNA: TGTGCCAGCAGCCCCACCTTCCGACGCCACAATGAGCAGTTCTTC
V: TRBV2; D: TRBD2; size: -; J: TRBJ2-7; CDR3: CASSHPEPTSGRGYEQYF; DNA: TGTGCCAGCAGTCACCCCGAGCCAACTAGCGGGAGGGGCTACGAGCAGTACTTC
V: TRBV4-2; D: -; size: -; J: TRBJ2-7; CDR3: CASSQDPGANEQYF; DNA: TGTGCCAGCAGCCAAGATCCGGGGGCTAACGAGCAGTACTTC